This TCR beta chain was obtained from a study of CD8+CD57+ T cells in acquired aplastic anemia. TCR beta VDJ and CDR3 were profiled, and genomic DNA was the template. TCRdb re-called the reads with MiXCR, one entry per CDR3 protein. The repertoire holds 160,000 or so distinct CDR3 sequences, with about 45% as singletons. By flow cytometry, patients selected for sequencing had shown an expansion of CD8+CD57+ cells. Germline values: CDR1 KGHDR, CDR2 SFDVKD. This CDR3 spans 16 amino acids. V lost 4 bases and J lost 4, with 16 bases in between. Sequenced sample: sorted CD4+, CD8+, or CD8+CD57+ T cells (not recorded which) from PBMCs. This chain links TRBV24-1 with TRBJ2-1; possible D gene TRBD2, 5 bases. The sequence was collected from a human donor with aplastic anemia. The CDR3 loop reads CATSDPLATGYNEQFF. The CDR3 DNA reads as TGTGCCACCAGTGACCCTCTAGCAACGGGTTACAATGAGCAGTTCTTC.